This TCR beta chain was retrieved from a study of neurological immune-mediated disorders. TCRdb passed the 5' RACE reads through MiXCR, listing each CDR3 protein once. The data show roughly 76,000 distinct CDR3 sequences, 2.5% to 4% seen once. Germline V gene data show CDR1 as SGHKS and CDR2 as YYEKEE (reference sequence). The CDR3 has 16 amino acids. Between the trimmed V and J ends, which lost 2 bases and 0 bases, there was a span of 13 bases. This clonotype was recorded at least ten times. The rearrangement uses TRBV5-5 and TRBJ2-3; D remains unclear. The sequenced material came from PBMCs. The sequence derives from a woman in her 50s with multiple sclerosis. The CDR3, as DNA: TGTGCCAGCAGCTTTGTCATAAATCCTAGCACAGATACGCAGTATTTT. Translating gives CASSFVINPSTDTQYF.